The entry below describes one T cell receptor (beta chain). Its antigen is still unknown. Method: immunoSEQ multiplex PCR; TCRdb's copy keeps in-frame clones and lacks some. The profile shows 70,000 or so clones, roughly nine tenths of them singletons. The data derive from a study of OX40 agonist ivuxolimab in advanced cancers. The study, taken as a whole, reports: Among patients with partial responses at 0.1-3.0 mg/kg, clonal expansion was among the lowest. Also showing low normalized T-cell clonal expansion were some of the nonresponders.

There are 15 residues in the CDR3. The germline V gene encodes CDR1 PRHDT and CDR2 FYEKMQ (reference sequence). V shed 4 bases and J shed 0 bases, with 10 bases lying between them. The receptor was derived from an adult with an advanced solid tumor such as melanoma, head and neck, liver or kidney cancer. The sample was CD4+ or CD8+ T cells sorted from blood, taken in a trial of the OX40 agonist ivuxolimab. The chain combines TRBV13 with TRBJ2-1; D may correspond to TRBD1 or TRBD2 (5 bases each). CDR3 bases: TGTGCCAGCAGCTGGGGGACCGGCTCCTACAATGAGCAGTTCTTC. This codes for CASSWGTGSYNEQFF.